This T cell receptor (beta chain) was recovered during a study of blood T cell repertoires in COVID-19. In the study overall: Spain, Italy and the United States supplied samples that represented acute and convalescent COVID-19. T cells, B-cell-depleted T cells, or PBMCs supplied cDNA or gDNA.

CDR1 and CDR2 from the germline V gene are SNHLY and FYNNEI. J gave up 9 bases and V 6 bases, and 13 bases lay outside the gene matches. CDR3 size: 15 residues. The study drew participants aged about 18 to 89 years from some 24 US areas. Cohort allocation depended upon clinical history that participants reported. Using immunoSEQ multiplex PCR, the repertoire was profiled, and TCRdb retains in-frame clones only, with some absent. The table has roughly 420,000 clones, 85% to 90% seen once. This receptor was obtained from a woman aged 25 to 39 with acute COVID-19. V is TRBV2 and J is TRBJ1-5; 8 nucleotides agree with TRBD1. Sequencing used PBMCs or T cells enriched from blood (not recorded which). The CDR3 bases are TGTGCCAGCAGCCTAGAAATTACAGGGGGGAGGCCCCAGCATTTT. This encodes CASSLEITGGRPQHF.